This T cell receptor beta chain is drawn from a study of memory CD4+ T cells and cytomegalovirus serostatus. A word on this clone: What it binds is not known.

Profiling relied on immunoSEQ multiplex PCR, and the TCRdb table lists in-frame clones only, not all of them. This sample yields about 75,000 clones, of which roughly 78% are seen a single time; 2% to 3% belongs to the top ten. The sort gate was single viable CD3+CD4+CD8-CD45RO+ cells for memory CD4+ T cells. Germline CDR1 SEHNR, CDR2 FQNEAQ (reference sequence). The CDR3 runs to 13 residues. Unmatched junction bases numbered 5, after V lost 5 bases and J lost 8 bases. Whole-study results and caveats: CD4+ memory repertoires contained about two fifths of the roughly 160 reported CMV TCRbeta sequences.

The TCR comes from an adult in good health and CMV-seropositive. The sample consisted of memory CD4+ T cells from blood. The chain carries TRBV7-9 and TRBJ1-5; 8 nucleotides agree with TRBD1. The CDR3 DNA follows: TGTGCCAGCAGCCGTGGACAGGGAGAGCCCCAGCATTTT. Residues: CASSRGQGEPQHF.